These T cell receptor beta chains were read from a single sample in a study of cytomegalovirus exposure and HLA in healthy donors. Some clones are missing from TCRdb's copy, which holds only in-frame ones; the method was immunoSEQ multiplex PCR. The profile shows 95,000 to 110,000 clones, 82% of them singletons. The sample consisted of PBMCs. These receptors all come from a man aged 30 to 39 in good health and CMV-seropositive. CDR3s leave out the opening cysteine and the closing phenylalanine or tryptophan.

V gene: TRBV30
J gene: TRBJ2-4
CDR3 protein: AWTLGHGENIQY

V gene: TRBV13
J gene: TRBJ2-4
CDR3 protein: ASSLGIPGIAKNSQY

V gene: TRBV5-1
J gene: TRBJ2-5
CDR3 protein: ASSSYTSGGETQY

V gene: TRBV7-9
J gene: TRBJ1-2
CDR3 protein: ASSSTGGRYGYT

V gene: TRBV6-1
J gene: TRBJ1-2
CDR3 protein: ASSMSGDYGYT

V gene: TRBV7-9
J gene: TRBJ2-3
CDR3 protein: ASSPYLQGTIDTQY

V gene: TRBV5-4
J gene: TRBJ1-1
CDR3 protein: ASSLRQGQAEAF

V gene: TRBV2
J gene: TRBJ2-7
CDR3 protein: ASALAYSYEQY

V gene: TRBV7-9
J gene: TRBJ1-2
CDR3 protein: ASSFFGKHYGYT

V gene: TRBV11-2
J gene: TRBJ2-3
CDR3 protein: ASSFYGGITDTQY

V gene: TRBV21-1
J gene: TRBJ1-2
CDR3 protein: ASPQGADNYGYT

V gene: TRBV4-1
J gene: TRBJ1-2
CDR3 protein: ASSRAQGIGGGYT

V gene: TRBV10-1
J gene: TRBJ1-3
CDR3 protein: ATDNRLRGNTIY

V gene: TRBV19
J gene: TRBJ2-7
CDR3 protein: ASSLTVVSYEQY

V gene: TRBV6-5
J gene: TRBJ1-5
CDR3 protein: ASSYVLGGPLSAQH

V gene: TRBV7-2
J gene: TRBJ1-1
CDR3 protein: ASSFYRGQIMNTEAF

V gene: TRBV9
J gene: TRBJ2-7
CDR3 protein: ASSVGSLRDPRY

V gene: TRBV7-2
J gene: TRBJ1-1
CDR3 protein: ASSFGGLTEAF

V gene: TRBV18
J gene: TRBJ2-1
CDR3 protein: ASSAGTGAYNEQF

V gene: TRBV5-1
J gene: TRBJ1-1
CDR3 protein: ASSLAREAATEAF

V gene: TRBV6-5
J gene: TRBJ1-1
CDR3 protein: ASSYGALGTEAF

V gene: TRBV14
J gene: TRBJ2-2
CDR3 protein: ASSEYTGELF